What follows describes a single TCR beta chain. Per the germline V gene, CDR1 is MNHEY and CDR2 is SMNVEV (reference sequence). V was clipped by 5 bases and J by 5 bases, with 24 bases between them. The CDR3 contains 17 residues. These data belong to a study of T cell responses to AZD1222 COVID-19 vaccine. The method was immunoSEQ multiplex PCR; TCRdb's version includes in-frame clones alone and lacks a portion of them. Seen here are 150,000 or so clones, approximately 90% observed once, and the top ten hold 1.8%. V is TRBV27 and J is TRBJ1-1, with D perhaps TRBD1 (5 bases). This material consisted of peripheral blood, taken on day 0 of AZD1222 vaccination. The TCR originated in an adult in good health. CDR3 protein: CASSQHAGRDGGTEAFF. The CDR3 nucleotides are TGTGCCAGCAGTCAACATGCCGGCCGGGACGGTGGGACTGAAGCTTTCTTT.